The 26 T cell receptor beta chains given below trace back to one sample, sequenced in a study of radiation and T cells in renal cell carcinoma. Time point of the sample: blood 2 weeks post-SBRT. Treatment defined: 15 Gy SBRT to primary tumor, nephrectomy 4 weeks later. The table came from immunoSEQ multiplex PCR; TCRdb's copy has only in-frame clones and leaves some out. The table includes about 150,000 clones, approximately 88% detected once. The starting material was blood, obtained from a patient whose treatment included radiotherapy and nephrectomy. The receptors originated from a woman between 50 and 59 years old with renal cell carcinoma.

As for this clone: Other DNA sequences in the same sample also yield this CDR3. The chain couples TRBV18 to TRBJ2-7; D not resolved. CDR1 is KGHSH and CDR2 is LQKENI in the germline V gene. The CDR3 has 13 residues. Trimming left V 3 bases short and J 0 bases short, with 6 bases between. The CDR3 here is CASSPPGSYEQYF. Here the CDR3 DNA reads TGTGCCAGCTCACCGCCTGGCTCCTACGAGCAGTACTTC.

The rearrangement uses TRBV5-4 and TRBJ2-7; D ambiguous. CDR3 length: 14 residues. CDR1 SGHNT and CDR2 YYREEE come from the germline V gene (reference sequence). V was shortened by 3 bases and J by 7 bases, with 17 bases between the two germline ends. The CDR3 spells CASSSQRPPYEQYF. The CDR3 nucleotides read TGTGCCAGCAGCTCTCAGCGTCCTCCTTATGAGCAGTACTTC. The full variable domain, completed using reference TRBV5-4 and TRBJ2-7, is ETGVTQSPTHLIKTRGQQVTLRCSSQSGHNTVSWYQQALGQGPQFIFQYYREEENGRGNFPPRFSGLQFPNYSSELNVNALELDDSALYLCASSSQRPPYEQYFGPGTRLTVT.

The chain combines TRBV30 with TRBJ1-3; possibly TRBD1 for D (5 bases). Trimming took off 3 bases at V and 0 bases at J, with 15 bases between the two ends. The CDR3 contains 16 residues. Germline lookup yields CDR1 GTSNPN and CDR2 SVGIG (reference sequence). CDR3 loop: CAWRGPGRTSGNTIYF. DNA for the CDR3: TGTGCCTGGAGGGGGCCCGGACGTACCTCTGGAAACACCATATATTTT.

This chain links TRBV7-2 with TRBJ2-2; 12 bases fit TRBD2. Trimming removed 4 bases from V and 7 bases from J; junction bases left unmatched: 4. Germline CDR1 SGHTA, CDR2 FQGNSA. The CDR3 runs 15 residues. CDR3 residues: CASSSSSGGVGELFF. The CDR3 coding sequence is TGTGCCAGCAGCTCCTCTAGCGGGGGGGTCGGGGAGCTGTTTTTT. The whole variable domain, filled in from reference TRBV7-2 and TRBJ2-2, reads GAGVSQSPSNKVTEKGKDVELRCDPISGHTALYWYRQSLGQGLEFLIYFQGNSAPDKSGLPSDRFSAERTGGSVSTLTIQRTQQEDSAVYLCASSSSSGGVGELFFGEGSRLTVL.

This chain joins TRBV7-2 and TRBJ2-1; D uncertain. The length of the CDR3 is 13 residues. Trimming took 1 base from V and 7 from J, leaving 8 bases between them. Germline CDR1 reads SGHTA; CDR2 reads FQGNSA. The CDR3 reads CASSLDVGNEQFF. The CDR3 DNA sequence: TGTGCCAGCAGCTTAGATGTGGGTAATGAGCAGTTCTTC.

The chain recombines TRBV6-5 with TRBJ1-1; D perhaps matches TRBD1 (6 bases). The CDR3 length is 14 residues. Germline V gene data show CDR1 as MNHEY and CDR2 as SVGAGI. V gave up 8 bases and J gave up 4 bases, with 17 bases separating them. CDR3 nucleotide sequence: TGTGCCAGCGCCCTGGGCAGGGGCGGCACTGAAGCTTTCTTT. This sequence encodes CASALGRGGTEAFF.

The chain uses TRBV18 and TRBJ2-2; the match to TRBD1 covers 8 bases. Germline V CDR1 and CDR2: KGHSH, LQKENI. The CDR3 length is 16 residues. J lost 3 bases, V lost 3 bases, and 6 bases had no gene match. The CDR3 is CASSPGQGVDTGELFF. The DNA of the CDR3 is TGTGCCAGCTCACCCGGACAGGGCGTCGACACCGGGGAGCTGTTTTTT.

The V and J genes are TRBV7-2 and TRBJ2-3, with unresolved D. CDR1 is SGHTA and CDR2 is FQGNSA in the germline V gene. Trimming took off 5 bases at V and 4 bases at J, with 13 bases between the two ends. The CDR3 extends over 14 amino acids. The CDR3 region is CASSPDIWADTQYF. The DNA for the CDR3 is TGTGCCAGCAGCCCTGACATCTGGGCAGATACGCAGTATTTT.

The chain recombines TRBV6-1 with TRBJ1-2, with D uncertain. V gave up 1 base and J gave up 2 bases, with 2 bases separating them. Germline CDR1 is MNHNS and CDR2 is SASEGT. The CDR3 is 12 amino acids. CDR3 loop: CASSEVNYGYTF. In DNA, the CDR3 is TGTGCCAGCAGTGAAGTCAACTATGGCTACACCTTC.

This clone was observed a handful of times. The genes are TRBV6-6 and TRBJ2-5; D tentatively fits TRBD1 or TRBD2 (5 bases each). The V end lost 5 bases, the J end lost 2 bases, and 12 bases lay between the germline ends. The germline V gene has CDR1 MNHNY and CDR2 SVGAGI (reference sequence). The CDR3 spans 14 residues. CDR3 residues: CASSRPGPQETQYF. CDR3 DNA: TGTGCCAGCAGTCGGCCGGGACCGCAAGAGACCCAGTACTTC.

This chain connects TRBV2 to TRBJ2-2, with a tentative D call TRBD2 (7 bases). The germline gives CDR1 SNHLY, CDR2 FYNNEI. The length of the CDR3 is 17 residues. V lost 7 bases and J lost 2, with 20 bases in between. The CDR3 loop is CASNRDTGGANTGELFF. DNA of the CDR3: TGTGCCAGCAATCGGGACACGGGGGGTGCAAACACCGGGGAGCTGTTTTTT.

Here the CDR3 DNA reads TGTGCCAGCAGTGTATTCAGCGGCGGTTCACCCCTCCACTTT. Translation: CASSVFSGGSPLHF. The chain links TRBV2 to TRBJ1-6; D uncertain. V lost 4 bases to trimming and J lost 9 bases, with 13 bases between them. The CDR3 length is 14 residues. CDR1 and CDR2 from the germline V gene are SNHLY and FYNNEI.

V gene TRBV10-2 combines with J gene TRBJ2-1; D possibly uses TRBD1 or TRBD2 (6 bases each). Per germline, CDR1 WSHSY and CDR2 SAAADI. The V end was cut by 0 bases, the J end by 6 bases, with 9 bases between. This CDR3 region has 14 residues. CDR3 sequence (DNA): TGCGCCAGCAGTGAGTCGAGGGGGGCCAATGAGCAGTTCTTC. Its translation is CASSESRGANEQFF.

This chain uses TRBV6-1 with TRBJ1-5; D perhaps matches TRBD1 (5 bases). Germline values: CDR1 MNHNS, CDR2 SASEGT. CDR3 length: 14 amino acids. Trimming stripped 1 base from V and 6 bases from J, with 10 bases between. Here the CDR3 reads CASSEVGDRQPQHF. The CDR3, as DNA: TGTGCCAGCAGTGAAGTAGGGGATCGTCAGCCCCAGCATTTT.

This clone occurred a few times. This rearrangement joins TRBV4-1 to TRBJ2-5; 8 bases are a match to TRBD2. CDR3 size: 16 residues. V lost 0 bases and J lost 5; bases outside the gene matches: 8. The germline gives CDR1 MGHRA, CDR2 YSYEKL. DNA for the CDR3: TGCGCCAGCAGCCAAGACTCAGGCGGGGGGTGGGAGACCCAGTACTTC. Residues: CASSQDSGGGWETQYF.

V and J are TRBV5-8 and TRBJ2-1; D is undetermined. The CDR3 consists of 13 residues. The V gene lost 0 bases and the J gene lost 4 bases, with 5 bases spanning the gap. The germline gives CDR1 SGHTS, CDR2 YDEGEE. The CDR3 bases are TGTGCCAGCAGCTTGGGGGTTTACAATGAGCAGTTCTTC. Translating gives CASSLGVYNEQFF.

The rearrangement links TRBV9 to TRBJ2-5, with D perhaps assigned TRBD1 or TRBD2 (5 bases each). TRBJ2-7 explains the end of the DNA better; the J call may be wrong. Germline V lookup: CDR1 SGDLS, CDR2 YYNGEE. The CDR3 contains 12 residues. CDR3 sequence reads: CASSVGDDEQYF. The CDR3 bases are TGTGCCAGCAGCGTAGGGGACGACGAGCAGTACTTC.

The chain employs TRBV29-1 and TRBJ2-5; D might be TRBD2 (6 bases). Germline assignment: CDR1 SQVTM and CDR2 ANQGSEA. Trimming pared 6 bases from V and 0 bases from J, leaving 14 bases between. This CDR3 comprises 14 residues. The CDR3 reads CSVAGPRYQETQYF. The CDR3 DNA follows: TGCAGCGTCGCGGGACCCCGGTACCAAGAGACCCAGTACTTC. The variable domain in full, with the rest retrieved from reference TRBV29-1 and TRBJ2-5, is SAVISQKPSRDICQRGTSLTIQCQVDSQVTMMFWYRQQPGQSLTLIATANQGSEATYESGFVIDKFPISRPNLTFSTLTVSNMSPEDSSIYLCSVAGPRYQETQYFGPGTRLLVL.

The chain couples TRBV5-8 to TRBJ1-6; D call uncertain. The CDR3 covers 16 residues. The V gene's germline CDR1 is SGHTS and CDR2 YDEGEE. V lost 1 base to trimming and J lost 7 bases, with 15 bases between them. CDR3 amino acids: CASSLFGDSRNSPLHF. CDR3 in DNA: TGTGCCAGCAGCTTGTTCGGAGATTCGAGGAATTCACCCCTCCACTTT. The whole variable domain, remainder taken from reference TRBV5-8 and TRBJ1-6, is EAGVTQSPTHLIKTRGQQATLRCSPISGHTSVYWYQQALGLGLQFLLWYDEGEERNRGNFPPRFSGRQFPNYSSELNVNALELEDSALYLCASSLFGDSRNSPLHFGNGTRLTVT.

The rearrangement joins TRBV19 to TRBJ2-7, with 9 bases fitting TRBD1. The V and J ends lost 5 bases and 2 bases, in that order; junction bases with no gene match: 10. This CDR3 has 16 residues. From germline, CDR1 is LNHDA and CDR2 SQIVND (reference sequence). CDR3 in DNA: TGTGCCAGTAGTTCCCCGGACAGGGGAAATCCCTACGAGCAGTACTTC. It specifies CASSSPDRGNPYEQYF.

The genes are TRBV9 and TRBJ1-3; 7 bases map to TRBD1. This CDR3 comprises 17 residues. The germline gives CDR1 SGDLS, CDR2 YYNGEE. The J segment lost 0 bases and the V segment lost 0 bases, leaving 6 bases of the junction unmatched. CDR3 DNA sequence: TGTGCCAGCAGCGTAGGTGAGGACAGGAGCTCTGGAAACACCATATATTTT. This codes for CASSVGEDRSSGNTIYF.

The V and J genes are TRBV15 and TRBJ2-1; 7 bases map to TRBD1. The V gene end was trimmed by 0 bases and the J gene end by 6 bases; junction bases not matched to a gene: 2. This CDR3 has 14 amino acids. Germline V gives CDR1 LNHNV, CDR2 YYDKDF (reference sequence). CDR3 DNA sequence: TGTGCCACCAGCAGAGACGGGACAGTCAATGAGCAGTTCTTC. Its protein is CATSRDGTVNEQFF.

The rearrangement joins TRBV9 to TRBJ1-2; D is unresolved. Germline CDR1 reads SGDLS; CDR2 reads YYNGEE. This CDR3 is 14 amino acids long. With 0 bases removed from V and 4 bases from J, the gap between germline ends came to 10 bases. The CDR3 bases are TGTGCCAGCAGCGTAGGAGGGCCCTCCTATGGCTACACCTTC. Translating gives CASSVGGPSYGYTF.

The chain carries TRBV7-6 and TRBJ2-7, with D possibly being TRBD2 (5 bases). Deletions cut 5 bases from V and 3 bases from J, with 14 bases between. In germline, CDR1 is SGHVS, CDR2 FNYEAQ. The CDR3 is 14 amino acids. As DNA, the CDR3 is TGTGCCAGCAGCACTCAACCGGGGTACTACGAGCAGTACTTC. As protein: CASSTQPGYYEQYF.

The rearrangement joins TRBV18 to TRBJ1-2; 10 bases align to TRBD1. V dropped 3 bases and J dropped 4; count of bases not matched to a gene: 8. Germline lookup yields CDR1 KGHSH and CDR2 LQKENI. The CDR3 has 16 amino acids. The CDR3 protein is CASSPDRGLGGYGYTF. In DNA, the CDR3 is TGTGCCAGCTCACCGGACAGGGGGTTAGGAGGCTATGGCTACACCTTC. Full variable domain (rest looked up from reference TRBV18 and TRBJ1-2): NAGVMQNPRHLVRRRGQEARLRCSPMKGHSHVYWYRQLPEEGLKFMVYLQKENIIDESGMPKERFSAEFPKEGPSILRIQQVVRGDSAAYFCASSPDRGLGGYGYTFGSGTRLTVV.

The chain carries TRBV29-1 and TRBJ2-2; D unresolved. CDR3 length: 14 residues. V was cut by 4 bases and J by 4 bases, with 13 bases left in between. Germline CDR1 is SQVTM and CDR2 is ANQGSEA. The CDR3 loop is CSVAWQAPTGELFF. CDR3 nucleotides: TGCAGCGTTGCGTGGCAGGCGCCCACCGGGGAGCTGTTTTTT.